This T cell receptor (beta chain) was identified during a study of cytomegalovirus exposure and HLA in healthy donors. Across the whole study: The same platform used for the 666 first-cohort repertoires was also used for the roughly 120 validation repertoires, as a later analysis reported. Study observations and caveats: Rare TCR sequences dominated, though some public TCRs recurred in many donors.

Looked up from germline, CDR1 is ENHRY and CDR2 is SYGVKD. V shed 2 bases and J 4 bases; nucleotides not matched to a gene: 0. The CDR3 has 13 amino acids. Method: immunoSEQ multiplex PCR; TCRdb's copy keeps in-frame clones and lacks some. This sample has 110,000 or so clones; approximately 86% occur once, and the top ten carry 3% to 3.5%. This clone was recorded once. The antigen remains unidentified. The TCR originated in a woman aged 18 to 35 in good health and CMV-seronegative. The chain carries TRBV10-3 and TRBJ1-2, with 8 bases identical to TRBD1. The specimen sequenced was PBMCs. CDR3 nucleotide sequence: TGTGCCATCAGTGAGGGGACAGGCTATGGCTACACCTTC. This codes for CAISEGTGYGYTF.